What follows describes a single T cell receptor (beta chain). The V end was cut by 1 base, the J end by 1 base, with 10 bases between. Germline CDR1 reads LNHDA; CDR2 reads SQIVND (reference sequence). This CDR3 region has 15 residues. This entry comes from a study of control samples from healthy donors and cancer patients. TCRdb's table, derived via immunoSEQ multiplex PCR, lists solely in-frame clones and lacks some. The sample consists of tens of thousands of clones, 85% to 95% of them appearing once. The sequencing sample was made of blood. The sequence came from a woman aged 30 to 39 in good health. The chain recombines TRBV19 with TRBJ1-1; D not certain. CDR3 sequence: CASSIAAEPNTEAFF. For the CDR3, the DNA is TGTGCCAGTAGTATAGCCGCCGAGCCGAACACTGAAGCTTTCTTT.